This TCR beta chain is drawn from a study of cytomegalovirus exposure and HLA in healthy donors. Note on this clone: Its antigen is as yet unknown. The junction departs from germline at one end; a sequencing error may be responsible.

Study outcomes and limitations: Analyzed later, association rates of TCRs varied across HLA loci, with DRB1 most and HLA-C fewest. Some V segments (TRBV6-2 and TRBV6-3 among them) were excluded as indistinguishable. HLA alleles were associated with around 17,000 TCR beta sequences in a later analysis at 0.05 false discovery rate. The Asian-associated ancestry cluster reportedly had fewer N-insertions than the approximately 700-donor mean in a later analysis.

Germline V gene lookup returns CDR1 SGHRS and CDR2 YFSETQ. This CDR3 spans 15 amino acids. The PCR made use of 60 Vbeta and 13 Jbeta primers. Only in-frame clones appear in the TCRdb table, and some are missing; sequencing was by immunoSEQ multiplex PCR. The sample has over 90,000 clones, 55% to 75% seen once. V and J are TRBV5-1 and TRBJ2-6, with a weak D call TRBD1 (5 bases). This TCR was recovered from a woman in her fifties or sixties in good health and CMV-seropositive. Sequencing was carried out using PBMCs. CDR3 region: CASSLMSSGANVLTF. The CDR3 bases are TGCGCCAGCAGCTTGATGAGCTCTGGGGCTAACGTCCTGACTTTC.